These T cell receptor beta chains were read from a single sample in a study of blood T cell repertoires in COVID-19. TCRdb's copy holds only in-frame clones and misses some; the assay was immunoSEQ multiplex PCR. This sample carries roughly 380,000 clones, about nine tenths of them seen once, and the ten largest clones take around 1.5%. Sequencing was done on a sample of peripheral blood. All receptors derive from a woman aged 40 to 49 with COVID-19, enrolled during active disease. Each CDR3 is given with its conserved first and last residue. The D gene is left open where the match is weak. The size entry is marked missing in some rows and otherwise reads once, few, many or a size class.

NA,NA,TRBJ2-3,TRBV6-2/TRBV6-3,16,CASSYSIYGSGDTQYF,TGTGCCAGCAGTTACTCGATTTACGGGAGCGGAGATACGCAGTATTTT
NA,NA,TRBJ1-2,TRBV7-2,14,CASSLVPSRSGYTF,TGTGCCAGCAGCTTAGTTCCATCGAGGAGTGGCTACACCTTC
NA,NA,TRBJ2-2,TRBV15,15,CATSRDLGGAGELFF,TGTGCCACCAGCAGAGATCTAGGAGGGGCCGGGGAGCTGTTTTTT
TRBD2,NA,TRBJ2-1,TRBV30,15,CAWSAGTSGRNEQFF,TGTGCCTGGAGTGCAGGGACTAGCGGGAGGAATGAGCAGTTCTTC
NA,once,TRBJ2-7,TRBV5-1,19,CASSLGMGPQLLASYEQYF,TGCGCCAGCAGCTTGGGGATGGGACCCCAACTACTAGCCTCCTACGAGCAGTACTTC
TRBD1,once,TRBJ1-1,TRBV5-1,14,CASSRTGQNTEAFF,TGCGCCAGCAGCCGGACAGGGCAGAACACTGAAGCTTTCTTT
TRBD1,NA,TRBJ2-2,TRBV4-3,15,CASSSGQGYTGELFF,TGCGCCAGCAGTTCTGGACAGGGATACACCGGGGAGCTGTTTTTT
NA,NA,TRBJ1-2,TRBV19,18,CASSIPRTTRGFIGGYTF,TGTGCCAGTAGTATTCCCCGAACTACCAGGGGTTTTATCGGTGGCTACACCTTC
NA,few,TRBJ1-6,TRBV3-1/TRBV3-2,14,CASSQGAIGSPLHF,TGTGCCAGCAGCCAGGGGGCCATCGGGTCACCCCTCCACTTT
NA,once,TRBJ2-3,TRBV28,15,CASSDDYPGTDTQYF,TGTGCCAGCAGTGACGACTACCCGGGCACAGATACGCAGTATTTT
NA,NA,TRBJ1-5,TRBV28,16,CASSLGPSGSGQPQHF,TGTGCCAGCAGTTTGGGGCCTTCAGGGAGCGGGCAGCCCCAGCATTTT
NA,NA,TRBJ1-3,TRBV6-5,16,CASSFGPTRPGNTIYF,TGTGCCAGCAGTTTCGGCCCAACTAGGCCTGGAAACACCATATATTTT
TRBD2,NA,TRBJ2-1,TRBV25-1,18,CASSRRSGRRGGYNEQFF,TGTGCCAGCAGTAGGAGATCCGGGAGGCGGGGGGGCTACAATGAGCAGTTCTTC
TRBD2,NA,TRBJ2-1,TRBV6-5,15,CASSYTAGGYNEQFF,TGTGCCAGCAGCTATACGGCGGGAGGGTACAATGAGCAGTTCTTC
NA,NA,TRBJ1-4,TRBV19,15,CASSIRRGATEKLFF,TGTGCCAGTAGTATTCGCCGGGGGGCGACGGAAAAACTGTTTTTT
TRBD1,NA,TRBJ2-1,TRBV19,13,CASSIGRGYEQFF,TGTGCCAGTAGTATAGGCAGGGGGTATGAGCAGTTCTTC
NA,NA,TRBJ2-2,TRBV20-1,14,CSASVPGDFGELFF,TGCAGTGCTAGTGTACCCGGGGATTTCGGGGAGCTGTTTTTT
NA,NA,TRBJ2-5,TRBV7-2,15,CASSLGGNQQETQYF,TGTGCCAGCAGCTTAGGGGGCAACCAACAAGAGACCCAGTACTTC
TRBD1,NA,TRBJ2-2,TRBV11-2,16,CASSALTRQGTGELFF,TGTGCCAGCAGCGCCTTAACCCGACAGGGAACCGGGGAGCTGTTTTTT
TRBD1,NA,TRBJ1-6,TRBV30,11,CAYEGGSPLHF,TGTGCCTACGAAGGGGGCTCACCCCTCCACTTT
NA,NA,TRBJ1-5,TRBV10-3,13,CAISEWRDQPQHF,TGTGCCATCAGTGAATGGCGGGATCAGCCCCAGCATTTT
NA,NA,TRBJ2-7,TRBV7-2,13,CASTPVRGYEQYF,TGTGCCAGCACCCCAGTAAGAGGCTACGAGCAGTACTTC
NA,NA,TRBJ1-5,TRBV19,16,CASTKKHRSGDQPQHF,TGTGCCAGTACCAAAAAGCACCGGTCAGGGGATCAGCCCCAGCATTTT
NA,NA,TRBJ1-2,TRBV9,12,CASSGANYGYTF,TGTGCCAGCAGCGGGGCCAACTATGGCTACACCTTC
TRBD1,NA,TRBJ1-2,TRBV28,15,CASSLLDRETYGYTF,TGTGCCAGCAGTTTATTGGACAGGGAAACATATGGCTACACCTTC
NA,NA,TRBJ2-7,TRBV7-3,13,CASSFQGGYEQYF,TGTGCCAGCAGCTTCCAGGGGGGCTACGAGCAGTACTTC
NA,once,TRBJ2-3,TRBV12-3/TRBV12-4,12,CASRGLTDTQYF,TGTGCCAGCAGGGGACTTACAGATACGCAGTATTTT
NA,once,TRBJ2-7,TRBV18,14,CASSPLDNLGEQYF,TGTGCCAGCTCACCCCTGGACAACCTTGGCGAGCAGTACTTC
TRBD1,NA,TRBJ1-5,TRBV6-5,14,CASSDRAPIKPQHF,TGTGCCAGCAGCGACAGGGCCCCAATCAAGCCCCAGCATTTT